Listed below are T cell receptor beta chains from one sample, sequenced in a study of vaccination effects on CD4 cells after COVID-19. Generated by immunoSEQ multiplex PCR, the TCRdb table keeps only in-frame clones and is missing some. In the table there are tens of thousands of clones, 65% to 80% of which are singletons. No antigen has been identified for these receptors. This specimen was CD4+ T cells from PBMCs cultured without peptide, taken before COVID-19 vaccination. These receptor sequences come from a human donor who received a COVID-19 vaccine. Each CDR3 is given with its conserved first and last residue.

j_call v_call cdr3_aa
TRBJ1-1 TRBV25-1 CASSNPGRFTEAFF
TRBJ1-5 TRBV2 CASSEAVLQDGNQPQHF
TRBJ1-2 TRBV6-1 CASSEQPGGYTF
TRBJ1-6 TRBV2 CASSAFQDSPLHF
TRBJ2-7 TRBV7-8 CASSLGQGGYYEQYF
TRBJ1-3 TRBV19 CASHRFSGNTIYF
TRBJ2-1 TRBV6-5 CASRNGLAGPDEQFF
TRBJ2-3 TRBV19 CASSPTSTDTQYF
TRBJ1-5 TRBV3-1/TRBV3-2 CASSQDRNQPQHF
TRBJ1-1 TRBV19 CASSNYRGPESEAFF
TRBJ1-1 TRBV29-1 CSVAGTGSYTEAFF
TRBJ1-2 TRBV11-2 CASSLRQGTNGYTF
TRBJ2-1 TRBV9 CASSVAGGSYNEQFF